A single sample gave rise to the 22 T cell receptor beta chains below, sequenced in a study of molecular identifiers for immune sequencing clone quantification. One entry per CDR3 protein, called by TCRdb with MiXCR from the PCR reads. The sample holds under 800,000 distinct CDR3 sequences; about 25% are singletons and the top ten take 0.75% to 0.8%. The source material was naive CD8+ T cells from blood, with Jurkat cell RNA spiked in. Subset given: FACS-sorted CD8+CD4-CCR7+CD45RA+ naive T cells. The origin of the receptors is a human donor in good health. Some libraries in this study had Jurkat cell RNA spiked in.

To note about this clonotype: A clone one base away is much larger, so this may be a read error. V gene TRBV5-1 combines with J gene TRBJ2-2; 7 bases agree with TRBD1. Germline-derived CDR1 and CDR2 are SGHRS and YFSETQ. With V trimmed by 4 bases and J by 4 bases, 7 bases remained unmatched. The CDR3 covers 15 residues. The CDR3 spells CASSVDRWSTGELFF. DNA of the CDR3: TGCGCCAGCAGCGTGGACAGGTGGTCCACCGGGGAGCTGTTTTTT.

This clonotype was observed a handful of times. This sequence joins TRBV3-2 and TRBJ2-7. TRBV3-2 is deemed a pseudogene. This CDR3 is 19 amino acids long. The CDR3 DNA reads as TGTGCCAGCAGCCAAGATTTTTCGGCCGGATTGCCGTACCCCTACGAGCAGTACTTC. Translation gives CASSQDFSAGLPYPYEQYF.

The J gene is TRBJ2-7, the V gene TRBV20-1, with a tentative D call TRBD2 (5 bases). The CDR3 loop spans 13 amino acids. Looked up from germline, CDR1 is DFQATT and CDR2 is SNEGSKA (reference sequence). Trimming cost V 0 bases and J 3 bases, with 9 bases left between them. The CDR3 sequence is CSARDGEDYEQYF. In DNA, the CDR3 is TGCAGTGCTAGAGACGGGGAAGACTACGAGCAGTACTTC.

This clonotype was recorded many times. This chain connects TRBV6-6 to TRBJ1-1; weak D call: TRBD1 (5 bases). V was cut by 2 bases and J by 11 bases, with 15 bases left in between. CDR1 and CDR2 (germline): MNHNY, SVGAGI (reference sequence). The CDR3 has 13 residues. The CDR3: CASSYGGSEGAFF. The CDR3 nucleotides read TGTGCCAGCAGTTACGGGGGGTCGGAAGGGGCTTTCTTT.

This clonotype has more than one count but fewer than ten. This chain uses TRBV3-1 with TRBJ2-5; 7 bases map to TRBD1. This CDR3 contains 16 residues. The germline V gene has CDR1 LGHDT and CDR2 YNNKEL (reference sequence). The ends lost 4 bases at V and 2 bases at J; junction bases unmatched: 10. The CDR3 loop is CASSPGQVSPQETQYF. CDR3 sequence (DNA): TGTGCCAGCAGCCCCGGACAGGTCAGCCCTCAAGAGACCCAGTACTTC.

The sample holds many counts of this clonotype. This chain links TRBV10-3 with TRBJ1-1, with no clear D. CDR3 length: 13 residues. V lost 10 bases and J lost 5, with 17 bases in between. Per the germline V gene, CDR1 is ENHRY and CDR2 is SYGVKD. The CDR3 here is CATIQDAGTEAFF. As DNA, the CDR3 is TGTGCCACGATCCAGGACGCAGGTACTGAAGCTTTCTTT.

There are a few counts of this clonotype. J is TRBJ2-7 and V is TRBV6-2 or TRBV6-3, with TRBD2 matching over 11 bases. The CDR3 has 17 residues. Germline V gives CDR1 MNHEY, CDR2 SVGEGT. Trimming at V came to 0 bases and at J to 1 base, leaving 5 bases not matched to a gene. CDR3 in amino acids: CASSYSILAGGSYEQYF. In DNA, the CDR3 is TGTGCCAGCAGTTACTCGATTCTAGCGGGAGGATCCTACGAGCAGTACTTC.

This clonotype was detected only once. A single base separates this from a much larger clone, so it may be a read error. The chain recombines TRBV7-9 with TRBJ2-2; possible D gene TRBD1, 6 bases. Between the trimmed V and J ends, which lost 6 bases and 3 bases, there was a span of 23 bases. Germline V gene data show CDR1 as SEHNR and CDR2 as FQNEAQ (reference sequence). CDR3 length: 18 residues. This CDR3 is CASRQSTGSPSDTGELFF. In DNA, the CDR3 is TGTGCCAGCAGGCAATCGACAGGATCCCCCTCGGACACCGGGGAGCTGTTTTTT.

Notes on this clonotype: A clone one base away is much larger, so this may be a read error. The chain carries TRBV4-3 and TRBJ2-3; D not resolved. Germline loops: CDR1 LGHNA, CDR2 YSLEER. CDR3 length equals 16 residues. The CDR3 region has the DNA TGCGCCACCAGCCAAGACCGCGTCTCTAGCACAGATACGCAGTATTTT. Amino acids: CATSQDRVSSTDTQYF.

This clonotype was detected a few times. This chain joins TRBV6-7 and TRBJ2-7; D is possibly TRBD1 (6 bases). TRBV6-7 is assigned to the ORF class and has an uncertain function. The CDR3 loop spans 14 amino acids. With 5 bases removed from V and 3 bases from J, the gap between germline ends came to 14 bases. This CDR3 reads CASSGTRDNYEQYF. The CDR3 DNA follows: TGTGCCAGCAGTGGGACACGGGACAACTACGAGCAGTACTTC.

This clonotype was seen only a few times. CDR3 bases: TGTGCCAGCAGCTTAATTTCCGGGAGGGCGTCGGGGAATGAGCAGTTCTTC. It codes for CASSLISGRASGNEQFF. The V call is TRBV7-9, the J call TRBJ2-1, with 8 bases aligning to TRBD2. Germline-derived CDR1 and CDR2 are SEHNR and FQNEAQ (reference sequence). The V and J ends lost 2 bases and 7 bases, in that order; junction bases with no gene match: 13. The CDR3 sequence is 17 residues long.

The chain links TRBV11-2 to TRBJ2-7; the D is unclear. The germline gives CDR1 SGHAT, CDR2 FQNNGV. The CDR3 has 14 amino acids. Trimming shortened V by 4 bases and J by 4 bases, and 14 bases separated the two germline ends. CDR3 bases: TGTGCCAGCAGCTCCCCCCCCGCGGTTTACGAGCAGTACTTC. Translating gives CASSSPPAVYEQYF.

This clonotype has only a few counts. The J gene is TRBJ2-1, the V gene TRBV7-9, with TRBD2 as a possible D gene (5 bases). Per the germline V gene, CDR1 is SEHNR and CDR2 is FQNEAQ (reference sequence). V was trimmed by 5 bases and J by 6 bases, leaving 11 bases between them. This CDR3 spans 13 amino acids. For the CDR3, the DNA is TGTGCCAGCAGCCACCCGGGGAGCAATGAGCAGTTCTTC. This sequence encodes CASSHPGSNEQFF.

In this sample, this clonotype turned up many times. V usage is TRBV9 and J usage is TRBJ2-3, with a possible D match to TRBD2 (5 bases). The CDR3 loop spans 14 amino acids. CDR1 and CDR2 from the germline V gene are SGDLS and YYNGEE. V shed 3 bases and J shed 5 bases, with 13 bases lying between them. CDR3 in amino acids: CASSGEWTVDTQYF. Here the CDR3 DNA reads TGTGCCAGCAGCGGGGAGTGGACCGTAGATACGCAGTATTTT.

This sequence joins TRBV27 and TRBJ2-7; maybe TRBD1 (5 bases). The CDR3 loop spans 14 amino acids. Germline CDR1 and CDR2: MNHEY and SMNVEV (reference sequence). V shed 4 bases and J shed 3 bases, with 13 bases lying between them. The DNA for the CDR3 is TGTGCCAGCAGTTACAGGTTAAGTGACTACGAGCAGTACTTC. Translation: CASSYRLSDYEQYF.

The chain recombines TRBV24-1 with TRBJ2-1; D unclear. From germline, CDR1 is KGHDR and CDR2 SFDVKD. This CDR3 comprises 11 residues. Trimming pared 9 bases from V and 7 bases from J, leaving 9 bases between. CDR3 DNA: TGTGCCACCGGGGTTAGAAATGAGCAGTTCTTC. It specifies CATGVRNEQFF.

This clonotype came up many times. This chain links TRBV10-3 with TRBJ1-1; D not certain. Trimming cost V 0 bases and J 1 base, with 6 bases left between them. The CDR3 covers 14 residues. Per germline, CDR1 ENHRY and CDR2 SYGVKD. The CDR3 DNA sequence: TGTGCCATCAGTGAGTCTGTAGGGAACACTGAAGCTTTCTTT. The encoded protein is CAISESVGNTEAFF.

This clonotype was found many times. This chain uses TRBV4-3 with TRBJ2-3; maybe TRBD2 (5 bases). V was trimmed by 0 bases and J by 0 bases, leaving 10 bases between them. The germline CDR1 and CDR2 sequences are LGHNA and YSLEER. This CDR3 spans 16 amino acids. The CDR3 DNA reads TGCGCCAGCAGCCAAGATCTAGCTCACAGCACAGATACGCAGTATTTT. Its translation is CASSQDLAHSTDTQYF.

This chain connects TRBV4-1 to TRBJ2-7; TRBD2 matches 10 bases. V was pared by 2 bases and J by 1 base, with 14 bases of the junction left unmatched. Germline V CDR1 and CDR2: MGHRA, YSYEKL. The CDR3 extends over 19 amino acids. In DNA form, the CDR3 reads TGCGCCAGCAGCCAATTCTACGGGACTAGCGACCCGGTTTCCTACGAGCAGTACTTC. This translates into CASSQFYGTSDPVSYEQYF.

The sample holds a few counts of this clonotype. The rearrangement uses TRBV12-3 or TRBV12-4 and TRBJ2-6; weak D call: TRBD1 (6 bases). The CDR3 is made up of 18 amino acids. V shed 7 bases and J shed 0 bases, with 19 bases lying between them. The CDR3 reads CASNLGAGFISGANVLTF. The CDR3 nucleotides are TGTGCCAGCAATTTGGGGGCAGGGTTTATCTCTGGGGCCAACGTCCTGACTTTC.

This clonotype has ten or more counts. This chain links TRBV24-1 with TRBJ1-1; no clear D. Trimming shortened V by 5 bases and J by 4 bases, and 4 bases separated the two germline ends. Germline-derived CDR1 and CDR2 are KGHDR and SFDVKD. This CDR3 comprises 11 residues. The CDR3 nucleotides are TGTGCCACCAGTGTAGGCACTGAAGCTTTCTTT. Encoded protein: CATSVGTEAFF.

J is TRBJ2-4 and V is TRBV27, with TRBD2 as a possible D gene (6 bases). The CDR3 totals 18 residues. V dropped 2 bases and J dropped 6 bases, with 23 bases sitting between them. Looked up from germline, CDR1 is MNHEY and CDR2 is SMNVEV (reference sequence). The CDR3 loop reads CASSLRGGHPPPTNIQYF. CDR3 DNA: TGTGCCAGCAGTTTAAGGGGAGGACACCCGCCCCCAACAAACATTCAGTACTTC.